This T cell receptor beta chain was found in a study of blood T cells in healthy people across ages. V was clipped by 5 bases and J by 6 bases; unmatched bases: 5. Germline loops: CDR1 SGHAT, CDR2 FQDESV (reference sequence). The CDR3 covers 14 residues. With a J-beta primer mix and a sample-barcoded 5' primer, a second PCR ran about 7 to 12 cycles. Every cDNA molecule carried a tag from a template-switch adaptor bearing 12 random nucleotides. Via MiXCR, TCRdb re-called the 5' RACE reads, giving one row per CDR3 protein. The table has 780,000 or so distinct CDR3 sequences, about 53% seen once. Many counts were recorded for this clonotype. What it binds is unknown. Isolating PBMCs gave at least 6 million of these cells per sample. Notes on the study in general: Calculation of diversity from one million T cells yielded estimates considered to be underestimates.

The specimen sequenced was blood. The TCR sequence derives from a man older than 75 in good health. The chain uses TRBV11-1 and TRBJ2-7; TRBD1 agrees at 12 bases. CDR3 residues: CASSPRDRGLEQYF. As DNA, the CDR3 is TGTGCCAGCAGCCCACGGGACAGGGGGCTCGAGCAGTACTTC.